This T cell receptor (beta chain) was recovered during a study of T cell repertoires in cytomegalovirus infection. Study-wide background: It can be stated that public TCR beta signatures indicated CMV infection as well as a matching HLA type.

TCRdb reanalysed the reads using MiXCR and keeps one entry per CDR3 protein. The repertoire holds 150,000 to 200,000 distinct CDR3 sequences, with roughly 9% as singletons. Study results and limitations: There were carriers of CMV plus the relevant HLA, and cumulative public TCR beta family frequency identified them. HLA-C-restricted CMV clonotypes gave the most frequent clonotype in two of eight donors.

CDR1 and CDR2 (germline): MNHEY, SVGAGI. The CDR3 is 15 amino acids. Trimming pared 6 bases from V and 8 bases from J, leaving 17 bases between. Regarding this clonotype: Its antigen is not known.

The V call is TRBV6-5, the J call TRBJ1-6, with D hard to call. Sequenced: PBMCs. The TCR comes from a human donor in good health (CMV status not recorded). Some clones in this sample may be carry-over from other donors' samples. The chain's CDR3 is CASSRLRTPDSPLHF. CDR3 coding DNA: TGTGCCAGCAGCCGACTGAGGACTCCCGATTCACCCCTCCACTTT.